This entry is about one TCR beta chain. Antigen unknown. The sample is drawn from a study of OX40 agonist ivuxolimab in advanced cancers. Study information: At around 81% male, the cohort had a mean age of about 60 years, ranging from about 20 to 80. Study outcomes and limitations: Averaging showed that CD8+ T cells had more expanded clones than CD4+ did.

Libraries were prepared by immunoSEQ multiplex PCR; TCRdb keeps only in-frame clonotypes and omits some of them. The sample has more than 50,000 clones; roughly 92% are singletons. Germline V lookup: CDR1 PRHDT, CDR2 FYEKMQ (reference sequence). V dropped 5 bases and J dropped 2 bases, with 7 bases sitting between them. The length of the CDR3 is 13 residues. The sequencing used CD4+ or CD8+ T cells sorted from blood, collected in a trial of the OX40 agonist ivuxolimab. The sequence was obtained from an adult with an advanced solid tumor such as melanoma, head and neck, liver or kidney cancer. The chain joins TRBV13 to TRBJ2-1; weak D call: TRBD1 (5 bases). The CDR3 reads CASSPGTYNEQFF. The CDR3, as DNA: TGTGCCAGCAGCCCAGGGACCTACAATGAGCAGTTCTTC.